These 27 T cell receptor beta chains came from one sample sequenced in a study of blood T cells in healthy people across ages. The authors ran a second PCR of about 6 to 11 cycles using a sample-barcoded 5' primer and a J-beta primer mix. TCRdb recomputed calls from the 5' RACE reads with MiXCR, one row per CDR3 protein. The sample gives 1.5 million or so distinct CDR3 sequences, roughly 45% of which show up once; 7.9% is in the top ten. Sequencing input: blood. The receptor set was obtained from a woman in her late teens or twenties in good health.

The chain joins TRBV20-1 to TRBJ2-4; no clear D. This CDR3 has 11 residues. The germline V gene has CDR1 DFQATT and CDR2 SNEGSKA (reference sequence). Trimming stripped 6 bases from V and 7 bases from J, with 10 bases between. CDR3 nucleotides: TGCAGTGCCCCTTTTCGGAACATTCAGTACTTC. It is translated as CSAPFRNIQYF.

A single count supports this clonotype. The V call is TRBV2, the J call TRBJ2-7; tentative D call: TRBD1 (5 bases). Trimming took 7 bases from V and 1 from J, leaving 14 bases between them. This CDR3 contains 14 residues. CDR1 is SNHLY, CDR2 FYNNEI, per germline. CDR3 residues: CASKEGVGSYEQYF. The CDR3 bases are TGTGCCAGCAAGGAAGGGGTGGGGTCCTACGAGCAGTACTTC.

In the case of this clonotype: Relative to the germline gene, one junction end is altered; a read error may explain this. V is TRBV7-2 and J is TRBJ2-7; D unresolved. The germline CDR1 and CDR2 sequences are SGHTA and FQGNSA. The length of the CDR3 is 15 residues. This chain's CDR3 is CAGSPVLTSSYEQYF. The CDR3 DNA follows: TGTGCCGGCAGCCCGGTCCTAACCAGCTCCTACGAGCAGTACTTC.

This clonotype came up once. This chain connects TRBV6-2 or TRBV6-3 to TRBJ2-7; 8 bases agree with TRBD1. Gene TRBJ2-5 matches the end of the DNA better, so the J call may be wrong. The CDR3 contains 14 residues. Germline-derived CDR1 and CDR2 are MNHEY and SVGEGT. The CDR3 region is CASSPGGLFETQYF. The CDR3 DNA follows: TGTGCCAGCAGCCCAGGGGGCCTATTCGAGACCCAGTACTTC.

The chain joins TRBV30 to TRBJ2-7; no clear D gene. The CDR3 consists of 13 residues. Germline loops: CDR1 GTSNPN, CDR2 SVGIG (reference sequence). V lost 3 bases and J lost 5, with 14 bases in between. Here the CDR3 reads CAWSRRRSDEQYF. In DNA form, the CDR3 reads TGTGCCTGGAGCCGACGCCGCTCGGACGAGCAGTACTTC. Based on the CDR3 plus reference TRBV30 and TRBJ2-7, the full variable domain is SQTIHQWPATLVQPVGSPLSLECTVEGTSNPNLYWYRQAAGRGLQLLFYSVGIGQISSEVPQNLSASRPQDRQFILSSKKLLLSDSGFYLCAWSRRRSDEQYFGPGTRLTVT.

V usage is TRBV20-1 and J usage is TRBJ2-7; 9 bases align to TRBD1. CDR1 is DFQATT and CDR2 is SNEGSKA in the germline V gene (reference sequence). The J segment lost 5 bases and the V segment lost 3 bases, leaving 5 bases of the junction unmatched. The CDR3 consists of 13 residues. The CDR3 coding sequence is TGCAGTGCTAGGCCACAGGGGGCACACGAGCAGTACTTC. Protein product: CSARPQGAHEQYF.

This clonotype was detected once. The rearrangement joins TRBV5-1 to TRBJ2-1; D uncertain. The germline CDR1 and CDR2 sequences are SGHRS and YFSETQ. The CDR3 spans 15 residues. Trimming removed 7 bases at V and 0 bases at J, with 14 bases between. The CDR3 loop reads CASRGPAGSYNEQFF. As DNA, the CDR3 is TGCGCCAGCCGAGGTCCGGCTGGCTCCTACAATGAGCAGTTCTTC. The whole variable domain, remainder taken from reference TRBV5-1 and TRBJ2-1, is KAGVTQTPRYLIKTRGQQVTLSCSPISGHRSVSWYQQTPGQGLQFLFEYFSETQRNKGNFPGRFSGRQFSNSRSEMNVSTLELGDSALYLCASRGPAGSYNEQFFGPGTRLTVL.

A single count supports this clonotype. This chain uses TRBV20-1 with TRBJ2-7; possible D gene TRBD2, 6 bases. The end of the DNA is better explained by TRBJ2-5, so the J call may be wrong. CDR3 length: 16 residues. Per germline, CDR1 DFQATT and CDR2 SNEGSKA (reference sequence). DNA for the CDR3: TGCAGTGTTACACCTAGCGCCCGAGAGGCGAAAGAGACCCAGTACTTC. Translation: CSVTPSAREAKETQYF.

The rearrangement uses TRBV15 and TRBJ2-3; perhaps TRBD2 as D (6 bases). CDR1 is LNHNV and CDR2 is YYDKDF in the germline V gene (reference sequence). CDR3 length equals 14 residues. V lost 5 bases, J lost 5 bases, and 14 bases lay in between. Written as DNA, the CDR3 is TGTGCCACCAGCCCCCCGGGAGTGGGAGATACGCAGTATTTT. This sequence encodes CATSPPGVGDTQYF.

The chain is built from TRBV7-2 and TRBJ1-4; tentative D call: TRBD1 (5 bases). The CDR3 loop spans 16 amino acids. Trimming stripped 5 bases from V and 2 bases from J, with 15 bases between. Germline loops: CDR1 SGHTA, CDR2 FQGNSA. CDR3: CASSLVQGPTNEKLFF. In DNA form, the CDR3 reads TGTGCCAGCAGCCTGGTGCAGGGCCCTACTAATGAAAAACTGTTTTTT.

This clonotype was counted between two and nine times. V gene TRBV10-1 combines with J gene TRBJ2-1; TRBD2 agrees at 7 bases. Losses at the gene ends were 4 bases for V and 4 bases for J; bases not matched to a gene: 13. CDR1 and CDR2 (germline): WNHNN, SYGVQD (reference sequence). The CDR3 is 17 amino acids. DNA for the CDR3: TGCGCCAGCAGTGTAAAGTGGAGCGGGGACCTATACAATGAGCAGTTCTTC. Protein sequence: CASSVKWSGDLYNEQFF.

This chain connects TRBV6-1 to TRBJ2-5; the match to TRBD1 covers 8 bases. The length of the CDR3 is 14 residues. Germline V lookup: CDR1 MNHNS, CDR2 SASEGT. With 8 bases clipped from V and 4 bases from J, the junction kept 9 bases outside the gene matches. CDR3 region: CASVPQGASETQYF. CDR3 nucleotide sequence: TGTGCCAGCGTGCCCCAGGGGGCGTCAGAGACCCAGTACTTC.

This clonotype has a single count. The genes are TRBV29-1 and TRBJ2-1; 9 bases fit TRBD2. The CDR3 totals 16 residues. V lost 2 bases to trimming and J lost 4 bases; unmatched junction nucleotides: 9. Germline CDR1 and CDR2: SQVTM and ANQGSEA. The chain's CDR3 is CSVELGTSRVYNEQFF. The CDR3 nucleotides are TGCAGCGTTGAACTAGGGACTAGCAGAGTTTACAATGAGCAGTTCTTC.

The sample holds a few counts of this clonotype. This chain connects TRBV3-1 to TRBJ1-2; D not resolved. V was shortened by 5 bases and J by 8 bases, with 12 bases between the two germline ends. Germline lookup yields CDR1 LGHDT and CDR2 YNNKEL (reference sequence). This CDR3 is built from 12 residues. CDR3 residues: CASSTGGRGYTF. The CDR3 nucleotides are TGTGCCAGCAGCACGGGAGGCCGAGGCTACACCTTC.

The V gene is TRBV5-1, the J gene TRBJ1-2; D unresolved. Germline CDR1 reads SGHRS; CDR2 reads YFSETQ. Trimming took 4 bases from V and 5 from J, leaving 12 bases between them. The CDR3 runs 13 residues. This CDR3 is CASSTDPTYGYTF. CDR3 sequence (DNA): TGCGCCAGCAGCACGGACCCCACTTATGGCTACACCTTC.

CDR3 in DNA: TGTGCCAGCAGCCGTCGGACTAGCGGGAACCACAATGAGCAGTTCTTC. This encodes CASSRRTSGNHNEQFF. The chain uses TRBV3-1 and TRBJ2-1, with 12 bases aligning to TRBD2. The ends lost 4 bases at V and 5 bases at J; junction bases unmatched: 6. The CDR3 is 16 amino acids. CDR1 is LGHDT, CDR2 YNNKEL, per germline (reference sequence).

This clonotype was detected a few times. The V call is TRBV20-1, the J call TRBJ2-4, with 12 bases that match TRBD2. The CDR3 has 17 amino acids. Germline V gene sequence: CDR1 DFQATT, CDR2 SNEGSKA (reference sequence). Unmatched junction bases numbered 5, after V lost 0 bases and J lost 2 bases. DNA of the CDR3: TGCAGTGCTAGAGATCTGACTAGCGGGAGCCCCAAAAACATTCAGTACTTC. Its translation is CSARDLTSGSPKNIQYF.

This rearrangement joins TRBV20-1 to TRBJ1-2; D remains unclear. Looked up from germline, CDR1 is DFQATT and CDR2 is SNEGSKA (reference sequence). The CDR3 is made up of 14 amino acids. Trimming took 0 bases from V and 7 from J, leaving 15 bases between them. The CDR3 loop is CSARDTASLSGYTF. In DNA, the CDR3 is TGCAGTGCTAGAGATACAGCCAGCCTTTCTGGCTACACCTTC.

This clonotype was seen ten or more times. The chain combines TRBV10-3 with TRBJ2-3, with TRBD2 matching 13 bases. The germline gives CDR1 ENHRY, CDR2 SYGVKD. The junction had 6 bases not matched to a gene; V was cut back by 3 bases and J by 0 bases. There are 18 residues in the CDR3. CDR3 sequence (DNA): TGTGCCATCAGTGAACCGGGACTAGCGGGGCTTAGCACAGATACGCAGTATTTT. Amino acid sequence: CAISEPGLAGLSTDTQYF.

In this sample, this clonotype turned up a few times. This chain joins TRBV2 and TRBJ2-7, with D tentatively TRBD1 or TRBD2 (5 bases each). The ends were cut back, 8 bases at V and 12 bases at J, with 20 bases in the middle. CDR1 SNHLY and CDR2 FYNNEI come from the germline V gene. There are 12 residues in the CDR3. CDR3 protein: CASGGSDYRRYF. The DNA of the CDR3 is TGTGCCAGCGGGGGTAGCGATTACCGACGGTACTTC.

The rearrangement joins TRBV7-2 to TRBJ2-1; D ambiguous. CDR3 size: 14 residues. Trimming removed 2 bases from V and 4 bases from J, with 9 bases in between. Germline values: CDR1 SGHTA, CDR2 FQGNSA. In DNA, the CDR3 is TGTGCCAGCAGCTTATACGCCAGATACAATGAGCAGTTCTTC. It translates to CASSLYARYNEQFF.

V usage is TRBV4-1 and J usage is TRBJ2-7, with 8 bases lining up with TRBD2. CDR1 MGHRA and CDR2 YSYEKL come from the germline V gene. The CDR3 runs 17 residues. V dropped 7 bases and J dropped 0; count of bases not matched to a gene: 14. CDR3 in DNA: TGCGCCAGCACCCACACTAACGGGAGGGGCAGCTCCTACGAGCAGTACTTC. It yields the protein CASTHTNGRGSSYEQYF.

The V call is TRBV18, the J call TRBJ2-7, with D possibly being TRBD1 (5 bases). Germline V gene data show CDR1 as KGHSH and CDR2 as LQKENI. V lost 4 bases and J lost 7, with 11 bases in between. The CDR3 is 12 amino acids. The CDR3 DNA follows: TGTGCCAGCTCACGGAAAGGGGATGAGCAGTACTTC. It yields the protein CASSRKGDEQYF.

This clonotype came up once. The gene calls are TRBV20-1 and TRBJ2-2, with D tentatively TRBD2 (6 bases). This CDR3 is 15 amino acids long. Between the trimmed V and J ends, which lost 5 bases and 1 base, there was a span of 14 bases. The germline V gene encodes CDR1 DFQATT and CDR2 SNEGSKA (reference sequence). The CDR3 sequence: CSAAQGLMNTGELFF. CDR3 sequence (DNA): TGCAGTGCTGCTCAGGGACTTATGAACACCGGGGAGCTGTTTTTT.

V usage is TRBV2 and J usage is TRBJ1-1; the D is unclear. CDR3 length: 12 residues. Trimming left V 4 bases short and J 11 bases short, with 14 bases between. Germline values: CDR1 SNHLY, CDR2 FYNNEI. The CDR3 DNA is TGTGCCAGCAGTGTCGGAAAGATTGACGCTTTCTTT. Translating gives CASSVGKIDAFF.

This clonotype showed up just a few times. The chain combines TRBV7-9 with TRBJ2-5; possible D gene TRBD2, 5 bases. The germline V gene has CDR1 SEHNR and CDR2 FQNEAQ (reference sequence). The CDR3 sequence is 13 residues long. Trimming left V 6 bases short and J 1 base short, with 9 bases between. The CDR3 DNA reads TGTGCCAGCAGAGCGGTTCCCCAAGAGACCCAGTACTTC. Its translation is CASRAVPQETQYF.

This clonotype was counted many times. The junction does not match germline at one end; this may be a read error. This chain links TRBV7-2 with TRBJ2-1; 8 nucleotides agree with TRBD2. Germline assignment: CDR1 SGHTA and CDR2 FQGNSA. The CDR3 has 13 residues. The CDR3 nucleotides are TGTGCCAGCAGGTTAGGGACTAGTAATGAGCAGTTCTTC. It is translated as CASRLGTSNEQFF.